These 25 T cell receptor beta chains share one sample of origin, sequenced in a study of cytomegalovirus exposure and HLA in healthy donors. The PCR made use of 60 Vbeta and 13 Jbeta primers. Sequencing was performed with immunoSEQ multiplex PCR; in TCRdb, only in-frame clones are kept and a portion is missing. This sample's clone table lists about 130,000 clones. The material sequenced was PBMCs. All receptors come from a man aged 18 to 30 in good health and CMV-seronegative.

According to its frequency, this clone is medium-sized. The chain recombines TRBV6-4 with TRBJ2-3; TRBD2 agrees at 10 bases. Germline CDR1 and CDR2: MRHNA and SNTAGT. The CDR3 has 14 amino acids. The trim removed 5 bases at V and 2 bases at J, leaving 1 base unmatched. CDR3 DNA: TGTGCCAGCAGTAGCGGGGGGGACACAGATACGCAGTATTTT. Encoded protein: CASSSGGDTDTQYF.

The chain couples TRBV19 to TRBJ1-1, with 9 bases lining up with TRBD1. This CDR3 has 15 amino acids. Looked up from germline, CDR1 is LNHDA and CDR2 is SQIVND (reference sequence). The V gene end was trimmed by 6 bases and the J gene end by 3 bases; junction bases not matched to a gene: 8. CDR3 DNA sequence: TGTGCCAGTAGCAAAGACCGGGACAGGGACACTGAAGCTTTCTTT. Translated, it gives CASSKDRDRDTEAFF.

The chain is built from TRBV6-5 and TRBJ2-7; perhaps TRBD1 as D (6 bases). This CDR3 contains 14 residues. Trimming stripped 2 bases from V and 4 bases from J, with 12 bases between. From germline, CDR1 is MNHEY and CDR2 SVGAGI. Written as DNA, the CDR3 is TGTGCCAGCAGTTACGTGGGGGCCGGGTACGAGCAGTACTTC. It codes for CASSYVGAGYEQYF.

This sequence joins TRBV6-5 and TRBJ1-2; no reliable D call. The CDR3 is made up of 13 amino acids. V dropped 8 bases and J dropped 2 bases, with 12 bases sitting between them. Germline V lookup: CDR1 MNHEY, CDR2 SVGAGI. CDR3 in DNA: TGTGCCAGCGCTAAGGCGGGGAACTATGGCTACACCTTC. Its protein product is CASAKAGNYGYTF.

The chain employs TRBV5-1 and TRBJ1-1; unclear D gene. Trimming removed 3 bases from V and 1 base from J, with 10 bases in between. The CDR3 is 14 amino acids. CDR1 and CDR2 from the germline V gene are SGHRS and YFSETQ. The CDR3 loop is CASSSYSQNTEAFF. DNA for the CDR3: TGCGCCAGCAGCTCCTACTCTCAGAACACTGAAGCTTTCTTT.

The genes are TRBV5-4 and TRBJ1-2, with 9 bases lining up with TRBD1. The germline V gene encodes CDR1 SGHNT and CDR2 YYREEE (reference sequence). V gave up 4 bases and J gave up 7 bases; unmatched junction bases: 8. The CDR3 length is 14 residues. The CDR3 bases are TGTGCCAGCAGCCAAACGGGACAGGGTTCTGGCTACACCTTC. As protein: CASSQTGQGSGYTF.

V usage is TRBV5-5 and J usage is TRBJ2-5, with TRBD2 as a possible D gene (5 bases). Germline V gives CDR1 SGHKS, CDR2 YYEKEE (reference sequence). The germline V and J ends were trimmed by 3 bases and 0 bases, with 9 bases remaining between them. CDR3 size: 14 residues. The chain's CDR3 is CASSWWGDQETQYF. The CDR3 DNA reads as TGTGCCAGCAGCTGGTGGGGAGACCAAGAGACCCAGTACTTC.

The chain links TRBV28 to TRBJ2-6, with a possible D match to TRBD1 (5 bases). The germline V gene encodes CDR1 MDHEN and CDR2 SYDVKM. CDR3 size: 17 residues. Trimming left V 3 bases short and J 0 bases short, with 12 bases between. The CDR3 DNA is TGTGCCAGCAGTTTTTTCAGGGTCAGCTCTGGGGCCAACGTCCTGACTTTC. This sequence encodes CASSFFRVSSGANVLTF. Full variable domain (outside the CDR3, taken from reference TRBV28 and TRBJ2-6): DVKVTQSSRYLVKRTGEKVFLECVQDMDHENMFWYRQDPGLGLRLIYFSYDVKMKEKGDIPEGYSVSREKKERFSLILESASTNQTSMYLCASSFFRVSSGANVLTFGAGSRLTVL.

V is TRBV5-1 and J is TRBJ1-1; perhaps TRBD1 as D (5 bases). CDR3 length equals 13 residues. From germline, CDR1 is SGHRS and CDR2 YFSETQ. V was shortened by 2 bases and J by 3 bases, with 8 bases between the two germline ends. The CDR3 sequence: CASSFEGDTEAFF. CDR3 DNA sequence: TGCGCCAGCAGCTTCGAAGGGGACACTGAAGCTTTCTTT.

The chain combines TRBV5-5 with TRBJ2-3, with no clear D. Trimming left V 0 bases short and J 4 bases short, with 9 bases between. Germline-derived CDR1 and CDR2 are SGHKS and YYEKEE (reference sequence). The CDR3 is 14 residues long. The CDR3 DNA is TGTGCCAGCAGCTTGGTCCCCGCGGCAGATACGCAGTATTTT. Protein: CASSLVPAADTQYF.

This chain uses TRBV6-4 with TRBJ1-2; 10 bases line up with TRBD1. The CDR3 totals 17 residues. CDR1 is MRHNA, CDR2 SNTAGT, per germline. The V gene end was trimmed by 2 bases and the J gene end by 5 bases; junction bases not matched to a gene: 11. CDR3 sequence reads: CASSDRVGQGVNYGYTF. CDR3 in DNA: TGTGCCAGCAGTGACAGAGTTGGACAGGGGGTCAATTATGGCTACACCTTC.

The chain couples TRBV25-1 to TRBJ1-1; 9 bases fit TRBD1. The V and J ends lost 6 bases and 0 bases, in that order; junction bases with no gene match: 11. The germline gives CDR1 MGHDK, CDR2 SYGVNS. The CDR3 runs 17 residues. This CDR3 is CASRQGQGSFLNTEAFF. The CDR3 coding sequence is TGTGCCAGCAGGCAGGGACAGGGATCGTTCCTGAACACTGAAGCTTTCTTT.

The chain employs TRBV18 and TRBJ1-1; D may be TRBD1 (5 bases). Germline-derived CDR1 and CDR2 are KGHSH and LQKENI. CDR3 length: 17 amino acids. The V gene lost 0 bases and the J gene lost 4 bases, with 18 bases spanning the gap. The chain's CDR3 is CASSPPSGLWEVTEAFF. The CDR3 bases are TGTGCCAGCTCACCACCGTCAGGGCTATGGGAAGTCACTGAAGCTTTCTTT.

The V gene is TRBV11-2, the J gene TRBJ1-2; D is possibly TRBD1 (6 bases). Germline lookup yields CDR1 SGHAT and CDR2 FQNNGV. Trimming removed 5 bases from V and 1 base from J, with 11 bases in between. This CDR3 comprises 14 residues. The CDR3 coding sequence is TGTGCCAGCAGCGGAGGGGGGGTTAACTATGGCTACACCTTC. Translated, it gives CASSGGGVNYGYTF. The full variable domain, in which reference TRBV11-2 and TRBJ1-2 provide the parts outside the CDR3, is EAGVAQSPRYKIIEKRQSVAFWCNPISGHATLYWYQQILGQGPKLLIQFQNNGVVDDSQLPKDRFSAERLKGVDSTLKIQPAKLEDSAVYLCASSGGGVNYGYTFGSGTRLTVV.

The rearrangement uses TRBV5-4 and TRBJ2-7; 9 positions match TRBD1. CDR1 and CDR2 (germline): SGHNT, YYREEE (reference sequence). V trimming: 0 bases; J trimming: 5 bases; junction bases outside the gene matches: 6. This CDR3 is 15 amino acids long. CDR3 DNA sequence: TGTGCCAGCAGCTTGGGACAGGGGGTCGTCGACGAGCAGTACTTC. It encodes CASSLGQGVVDEQYF.

The J gene is TRBJ1-5, the V gene TRBV6-6; TRBD1 is a possible D gene (5 bases). V was cut by 7 bases and J by 1 base, with 14 bases left in between. CDR1 and CDR2 (germline): MNHNY, SVGAGI (reference sequence). The CDR3 loop spans 15 amino acids. The CDR3 DNA follows: TGTGCCAGCAAGGGGCAAGGGGTGAGCAATCAGCCCCAGCATTTT. Translated, it gives CASKGQGVSNQPQHF.

J is TRBJ1-2 and V is TRBV6-5; no reliable D call. This CDR3 is 13 amino acids long. In germline, CDR1 is MNHEY, CDR2 SVGAGI. The V end lost 2 bases, the J end lost 2 bases, and 6 bases lay between the germline ends. In DNA, the CDR3 is TGTGCCAGCAGTTACAACTTAAACTATGGCTACACCTTC. Its translation: CASSYNLNYGYTF.

This chain connects TRBV6-5 to TRBJ1-1; D call uncertain. The CDR3 spans 15 residues. The V gene lost 0 bases and the J gene lost 2 bases, with 10 bases spanning the gap. Germline assignment: CDR1 MNHEY and CDR2 SVGAGI. In DNA form, the CDR3 reads TGTGCCAGCAGTTACTCCGTACCGGGTAACACTGAAGCTTTCTTT. It specifies CASSYSVPGNTEAFF.

The J gene is TRBJ2-3, the V gene TRBV30; 7 nucleotides align to TRBD2. This CDR3 spans 12 amino acids. Per the germline V gene, CDR1 is GTSNPN and CDR2 is SVGIG (reference sequence). V was pared by 4 bases and J by 6 bases, with 4 bases of the junction left unmatched. The CDR3 region has the DNA TGTGCCTGGACTCAGGGAGGGGATACGCAGTATTTT. This gives the protein CAWTQGGDTQYF. The full variable domain, completed using reference TRBV30 and TRBJ2-3, is SQTIHQWPATLVQPVGSPLSLECTVEGTSNPNLYWYRQAAGRGLQLLFYSVGIGQISSEVPQNLSASRPQDRQFILSSKKLLLSDSGFYLCAWTQGGDTQYFGPGTRLTVL.

The chain carries TRBV25-1 and TRBJ2-1, with TRBD2 as a possible D gene (5 bases). Germline V CDR1 and CDR2: MGHDK, SYGVNS. V was clipped by 4 bases and J by 5 bases, with 9 bases between them. The length of the CDR3 is 13 residues. CDR3 sequence: CASSVSAHNEQFF. CDR3 DNA: TGTGCCAGCAGTGTTAGCGCCCACAATGAGCAGTTCTTC.

The chain recombines TRBV5-4 with TRBJ1-1; no reliable D call. CDR3 length: 13 residues. Germline CDR1 SGHNT, CDR2 YYREEE (reference sequence). V dropped 0 bases and J dropped 2 bases, with 5 bases sitting between them. The CDR3 coding sequence is TGTGCCAGCAGCTTGGACAGAAACACTGAAGCTTTCTTT. This sequence encodes CASSLDRNTEAFF.

The DNA of the CDR3 is TGCGCCAGCAGCCAACCAACCGGGACAGAAGCTTTCTTT. This gives the protein CASSQPTGTEAFF. The V and J genes are TRBV4-1 and TRBJ1-1; weak D call: TRBD1 (6 bases). CDR1 MGHRA and CDR2 YSYEKL come from the germline V gene. V was shortened by 2 bases and J by 8 bases, with 12 bases between the two germline ends. This CDR3 has 13 amino acids.

The V and J genes are TRBV15 and TRBJ1-6, with D unresolved. V lost 5 bases and J 9 bases, leaving 17 bases between the germline ends. This CDR3 spans 15 amino acids. Germline V gene lookup returns CDR1 LNHNV and CDR2 YYDKDF (reference sequence). CDR3 DNA sequence: TGTGCCACCAGCGTCGGCGGAGGCCTTGTTTCACCCCTCCACTTT. As protein: CATSVGGGLVSPLHF. Full variable domain (missing parts from reference TRBV15 and TRBJ1-6): DAMVIQNPRYQVTQFGKPVTLSCSQTLNHNVMYWYQQKSSQAPKLLFHYYDKDFNNEADTPDNFQSRRPNTSFCFLDIRSPGLGDTAMYLCATSVGGGLVSPLHFGNGTRLTVT.

This chain uses TRBV30 with TRBJ2-3; a possible D gene is TRBD1 (6 bases). V gave up 0 bases and J gave up 3 bases, with 16 bases separating them. The CDR3 totals 16 residues. CDR1 is GTSNPN, CDR2 SVGIG, per germline (reference sequence). This chain's CDR3 is CAWSVLRGLGTDTQYF. The CDR3 DNA is TGTGCCTGGAGTGTACTGAGGGGGTTGGGGACAGATACGCAGTATTTT.

The rearrangement links TRBV11-2 to TRBJ1-1; 7 bases line up with TRBD1. The CDR3 has 17 amino acids. Germline lookup yields CDR1 SGHAT and CDR2 FQNNGV. The V gene end was trimmed by 4 bases and the J gene end by 4 bases; junction bases not matched to a gene: 15. The CDR3 is CASSSPYRGKRGTEAFF. The CDR3 DNA is TGTGCCAGCAGCTCCCCTTACAGGGGCAAGAGAGGCACTGAAGCTTTCTTT.